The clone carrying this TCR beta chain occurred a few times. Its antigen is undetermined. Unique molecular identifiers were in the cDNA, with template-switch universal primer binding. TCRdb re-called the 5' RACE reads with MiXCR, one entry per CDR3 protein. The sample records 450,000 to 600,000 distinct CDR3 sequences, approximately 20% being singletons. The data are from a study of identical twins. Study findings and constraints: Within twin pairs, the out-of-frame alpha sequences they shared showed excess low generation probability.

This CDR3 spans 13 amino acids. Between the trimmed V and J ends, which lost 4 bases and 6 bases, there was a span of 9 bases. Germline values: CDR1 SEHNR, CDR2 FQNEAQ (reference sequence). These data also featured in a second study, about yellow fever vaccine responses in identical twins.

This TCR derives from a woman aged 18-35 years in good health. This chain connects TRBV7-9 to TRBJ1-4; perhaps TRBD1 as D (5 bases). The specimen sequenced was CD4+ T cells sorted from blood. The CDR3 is CASSSPTDEKLFF. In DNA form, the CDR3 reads TGTGCCAGCAGCTCTCCGACAGATGAAAAACTGTTTTTT. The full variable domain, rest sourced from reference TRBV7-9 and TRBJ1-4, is DTGVSQNPRHKITKRGQNVTFRCDPISEHNRLYWYRQTLGQGPEFLTYFQNEAQLEKSRLLSDRFSAERPKGSFSTLEIQRTEQGDSAMYLCASSSPTDEKLFFGSGTQLSVL.